This TCR beta chain was observed in a study of ipilimumab plus nivolumab after autologous stem cell transplantation. Study as a whole: Typical patient got a few ipilimumab doses and about eight nivolumab doses (median). Study-wide results and caveats: Authors suggest TCR repertoire, Treg phenotype and gut microbiota support further study.

About this clone itself: The antigen is unknown.

Germline V gene lookup returns CDR1 MNHNS and CDR2 SASEGT. The CDR3 is 13 amino acids. V was cut by 2 bases and J by 7 bases, with 10 bases left in between. Sequencing used immunoSEQ multiplex PCR; TCRdb keeps in-frame clones, though not all of them. The sample consists of 22,000 or so clones, roughly 74% of them appearing once. Patients got ipilimumab 1 mg/kg beginning 14 to 28 days post-transplant. Patients received nivolumab 3 mg/kg at weeks 1, 4, 7, 10, then fortnightly to week 26. This TCR was recovered from a male donor with diffuse large B-cell lymphoma. The V call is TRBV6-1, the J call TRBJ2-3; TRBD1 might be the D (5 bases). The specimen comprised PBMCs, sampled in a trial of ipilimumab plus nivolumab as post-transplant consolidation. CDR3 bases: TGTGCCAGCAGTGAACAGGGAAGGAATACGCAGTATTTT. Its protein is CASSEQGRNTQYF.